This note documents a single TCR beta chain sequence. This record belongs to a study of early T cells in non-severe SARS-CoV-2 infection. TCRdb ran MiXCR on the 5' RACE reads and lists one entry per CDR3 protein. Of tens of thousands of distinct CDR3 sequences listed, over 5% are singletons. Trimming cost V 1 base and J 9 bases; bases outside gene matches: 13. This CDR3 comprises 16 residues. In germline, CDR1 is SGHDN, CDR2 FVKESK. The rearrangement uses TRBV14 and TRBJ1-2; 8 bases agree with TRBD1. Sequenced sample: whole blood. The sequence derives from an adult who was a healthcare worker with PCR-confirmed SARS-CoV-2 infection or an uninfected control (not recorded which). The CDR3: CASSQVPGGVGASYTF. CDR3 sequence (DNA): TGTGCCAGCAGCCAAGTACCAGGGGGCGTTGGAGCCAGCTACACCTTC.